Listed here are 19 T cell receptor beta chains from one sample, sequenced in a study of blood T cell repertoires in COVID-19. Data came from immunoSEQ multiplex PCR; TCRdb stores just in-frame clones and leaves some out. The profile shows tens of thousands of clones, 89% of them singletons. Sample: peripheral blood. These receptors were collected from a man between 60 and 75 years old with COVID-19, enrolled during active disease.

The chain combines TRBV27 with TRBJ2-3; 8 positions match TRBD1. Germline V CDR1 and CDR2: MNHEY, SMNVEV (reference sequence). The CDR3 spans 15 residues. V dropped 4 bases and J dropped 6; count of bases not matched to a gene: 9. The CDR3 reads CASSWRQGLLDTQYF. CDR3 nucleotides: TGTGCCAGCAGTTGGAGACAGGGGCTATTGGATACGCAGTATTTT.

This sequence joins TRBV11-2 and TRBJ2-7, with D unclear. V was cut by 5 bases and J by 0 bases, with 14 bases left in between. Germline V gives CDR1 SGHAT, CDR2 FQNNGV. The CDR3 consists of 15 residues. CDR3 region: CASSPLSLSSYEQYF. In DNA form, the CDR3 reads TGTGCCAGCAGCCCTTTGAGTCTGAGCTCCTACGAGCAGTACTTC.

The chain carries TRBV7-2 and TRBJ2-7; TRBD2 is a possible D gene (5 bases). CDR3 size: 13 residues. Per the germline V gene, CDR1 is SGHTA and CDR2 is FQGNSA. The V end was cut by 1 base, the J end by 3 bases, with 7 bases between. CDR3 protein: CASSLGGLYEQYF. The CDR3 bases are TGTGCCAGCAGCTTAGGCGGGCTCTACGAGCAGTACTTC.

The chain combines TRBV4-3 with TRBJ1-2, with D uncertain. Germline V CDR1 and CDR2: LGHNA, YSLEER. The CDR3 is 14 amino acids. V was cut by 1 base and J by 4 bases, with 10 bases left in between. For the CDR3, the DNA is TGCGCCAGCAGCCAAGTTGGACGGGGCTATGGCTACACCTTC. Encoded protein: CASSQVGRGYGYTF.

The CDR3 region has the DNA TGTGCCAGCAGCTTAGAGAGACAGCATAATTCACCCCTCCACTTT. It is translated as CASSLERQHNSPLHF. The chain is built from TRBV11-2 and TRBJ1-6; a possible D gene is TRBD1 (5 bases). Germline V CDR1 and CDR2: SGHAT, FQNNGV. Trimming removed 0 bases at V and 5 bases at J, with 8 bases between. The CDR3 sequence is 15 residues long.

This rearrangement joins TRBV5-1 to TRBJ1-6; D unclear. CDR3 length: 16 amino acids. The V end lost 4 bases, the J end lost 0 bases, and 11 bases lay between the germline ends. CDR1 is SGHRS and CDR2 is YFSETQ in the germline V gene. CDR3 protein: CASSPAGSSYNSPLHF. DNA of the CDR3: TGCGCCAGCAGCCCGGCAGGAAGCTCCTATAATTCACCCCTCCACTTT.

The gene calls are TRBV30 and TRBJ1-5; 8 nucleotides line up with TRBD1. The V segment lost 2 bases and the J segment 3 bases; nucleotides outside the gene matches: 6. The CDR3 spans 15 residues. Germline lookup yields CDR1 GTSNPN and CDR2 SVGIG (reference sequence). CDR3 protein: CAWSTGQGNNQPQHF. CDR3 bases: TGTGCCTGGAGTACCGGACAGGGCAACAATCAGCCCCAGCATTTT. The full variable domain, completed using reference TRBV30 and TRBJ1-5, is SQTIHQWPATLVQPVGSPLSLECTVEGTSNPNLYWYRQAAGRGLQLLFYSVGIGQISSEVPQNLSASRPQDRQFILSSKKLLLSDSGFYLCAWSTGQGNNQPQHFGDGTRLSIL.

J is TRBJ1-5 and V is TRBV6-5; TRBD1 matches at 9 bases. The CDR3 totals 14 residues. Germline V lookup: CDR1 MNHEY, CDR2 SVGAGI. Trimming cost V 6 bases and J 6 bases; bases outside gene matches: 6. The CDR3 protein is CASSPGTGSQPQHF. The CDR3 DNA follows: TGTGCCAGCAGCCCCGGGACAGGGAGTCAGCCCCAGCATTTT.

This rearrangement joins TRBV5-1 to TRBJ1-5; D may be TRBD1 (5 bases). CDR1 SGHRS and CDR2 YFSETQ come from the germline V gene. This CDR3 contains 15 residues. V was pared by 2 bases and J by 2 bases, with 11 bases between. The CDR3 here is CASSLNGGGNQPQHF. CDR3 nucleotide sequence: TGCGCCAGCAGCTTAAATGGGGGGGGCAATCAGCCCCAGCATTTT.

This chain uses TRBV6-5 with TRBJ1-4; TRBD1 is a possible D gene (5 bases). Germline lookup yields CDR1 MNHEY and CDR2 SVGAGI. V was trimmed by 6 bases and J by 5 bases, leaving 7 bases between them. The CDR3 contains 12 residues. The CDR3 is CASRQGNEKLFF. The CDR3 nucleotides read TGTGCCAGCAGGCAGGGAAATGAAAAACTGTTTTTT.

The chain is built from TRBV18 and TRBJ2-1, with 7 nucleotides matching TRBD2. CDR1 KGHSH and CDR2 LQKENI come from the germline V gene. Trimming removed 6 bases from V and 9 bases from J; junction bases left unmatched: 14. This CDR3 is built from 15 residues. The CDR3 region is CASSREPTGNSEQFF. In DNA form, the CDR3 reads TGTGCCAGCTCGCGGGAGCCGACGGGGAACAGTGAGCAGTTCTTC.

This chain connects TRBV5-1 to TRBJ2-5, with 8 bases that match TRBD1. V gave up 0 bases and J gave up 5 bases; unmatched junction bases: 3. Germline CDR1 and CDR2: SGHRS and YFSETQ. There are 14 residues in the CDR3. The CDR3 bases are TGCGCCAGCAGCTTGGGACAGGGGAGGGAGACCCAGTACTTC. Translated: CASSLGQGRETQYF.

The table lists this clone with a few counts. This sequence joins TRBV28 and TRBJ1-2; tentative D call: TRBD1 (5 bases). Deletions cut 6 bases from V and 6 bases from J, with 11 bases between. Germline CDR1 and CDR2: MDHEN and SYDVKM. This CDR3 spans 12 amino acids. In nucleotides, the CDR3 is TGTGCCAGCAGGCGGACATTCGATGGCTACACCTTC. Protein product: CASRRTFDGYTF.

The J gene is TRBJ2-7, the V gene TRBV15; D might be TRBD2 (5 bases). This CDR3 spans 16 amino acids. Trimming pared 0 bases from V and 0 bases from J, leaving 12 bases between. Germline-derived CDR1 and CDR2 are LNHNV and YYDKDF (reference sequence). CDR3 sequence: CATSRESPAASYEQYF. Written as DNA, the CDR3 is TGTGCCACCAGCAGAGAGTCCCCAGCGGCCTCCTACGAGCAGTACTTC.

This chain connects TRBV6-5 to TRBJ2-1, with TRBD1 as a possible D gene (6 bases). Trimming pared 0 bases from V and 3 bases from J, leaving 6 bases between. This CDR3 has 14 amino acids. From germline, CDR1 is MNHEY and CDR2 SVGAGI. The CDR3 region is CASSYSGGYNEQFF. The DNA for the CDR3 is TGTGCCAGCAGTTACTCAGGGGGCTACAATGAGCAGTTCTTC.

This clone occurred once. The chain carries TRBV28 and TRBJ1-2; the match to TRBD1 covers 10 bases. Unmatched junction bases numbered 7, after V lost 5 bases and J lost 7 bases. The CDR3 extends over 14 amino acids. In germline, CDR1 is MDHEN, CDR2 SYDVKM. CDR3 sequence (DNA): TGTGCCAGCAGTGAACTCGGACAGGGGGGTGGCTACACCTTC. Translated: CASSELGQGGGYTF.

This chain uses TRBV28 with TRBJ2-1; D gene uncertain. V lost 1 base to trimming and J lost 15 bases, with 10 bases between them. Germline V CDR1 and CDR2: MDHEN, SYDVKM. CDR3 length: 11 residues. The CDR3 nucleotides read TGTGCCAGCAGTTTATCCGGGTATGCGTTCTTC. This sequence encodes CASSLSGYAFF.

V gene TRBV24-1 combines with J gene TRBJ1-4; tentative D call: TRBD1 (6 bases). The CDR3 is made up of 14 amino acids. Trimming stripped 2 bases from V and 8 bases from J, with 11 bases between. The germline CDR1 and CDR2 sequences are KGHDR and SFDVKD. As DNA, the CDR3 is TGTGCCACCAGTGATTCTAGGGGGGGCGAAAAACTGTTTTTT. This encodes CATSDSRGGEKLFF.

The V gene is TRBV4-3, the J gene TRBJ1-3, with TRBD1 as a possible D gene (6 bases). This CDR3 comprises 16 residues. Germline CDR1 reads LGHNA; CDR2 reads YSLEER. V lost 0 bases to trimming and J lost 4 bases, with 13 bases between them. The CDR3 is CASSQEGGAEGNTIYF. CDR3 in DNA: TGCGCCAGCAGCCAAGAAGGGGGGGCGGAAGGAAACACCATATATTTT.